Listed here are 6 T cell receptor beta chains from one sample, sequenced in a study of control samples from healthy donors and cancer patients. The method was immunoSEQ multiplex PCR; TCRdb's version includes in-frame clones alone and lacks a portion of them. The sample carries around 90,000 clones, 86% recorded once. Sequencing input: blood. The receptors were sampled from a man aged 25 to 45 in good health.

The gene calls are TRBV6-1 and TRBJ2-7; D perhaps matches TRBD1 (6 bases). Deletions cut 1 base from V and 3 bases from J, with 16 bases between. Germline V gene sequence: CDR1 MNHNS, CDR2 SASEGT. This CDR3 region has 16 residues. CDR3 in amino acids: CASSEVRGGKNYEQYV. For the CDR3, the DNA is TGTGCCAGCAGTGAAGTTAGAGGGGGAAAGAACTACGAGCAGTACGTC.

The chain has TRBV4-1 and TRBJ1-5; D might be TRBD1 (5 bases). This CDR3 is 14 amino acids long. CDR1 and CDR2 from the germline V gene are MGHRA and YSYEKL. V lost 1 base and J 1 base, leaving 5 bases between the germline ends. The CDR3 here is CASSQGDSNQPQHF. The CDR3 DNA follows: TGCGCCAGCAGCCAAGGGGACAGCAATCAGCCCCAGCATTTT.

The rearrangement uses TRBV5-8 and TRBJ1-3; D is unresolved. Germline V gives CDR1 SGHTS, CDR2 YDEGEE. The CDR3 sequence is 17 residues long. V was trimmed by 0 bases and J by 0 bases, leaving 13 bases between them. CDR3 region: CASSLELTTLSGNTIYF. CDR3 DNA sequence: TGTGCCAGCAGCTTGGAGTTGACTACGCTCTCTGGAAACACCATATATTTT.

CDR3: CASSSQGSTDTQYF. The CDR3 DNA sequence: TGTGCCAGCAGTAGCCAGGGAAGCACAGATACGCAGTATTTT. This sequence joins TRBV5-4 and TRBJ2-3; possible D gene TRBD1, 5 bases. Germline V gene data show CDR1 as SGHNT and CDR2 as YYREEE (reference sequence). The CDR3 is 14 residues long. Trimming shortened V by 5 bases and J by 0 bases, and 10 bases separated the two germline ends.

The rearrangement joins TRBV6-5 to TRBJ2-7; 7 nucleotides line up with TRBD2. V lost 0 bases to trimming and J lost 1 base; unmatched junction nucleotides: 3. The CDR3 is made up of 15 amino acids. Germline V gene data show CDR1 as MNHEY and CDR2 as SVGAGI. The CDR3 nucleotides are TGTGCCAGCAGTTACTCGGGGGGGACTTCCTACGAGCAGTACTTC. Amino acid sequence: CASSYSGGTSYEQYF.

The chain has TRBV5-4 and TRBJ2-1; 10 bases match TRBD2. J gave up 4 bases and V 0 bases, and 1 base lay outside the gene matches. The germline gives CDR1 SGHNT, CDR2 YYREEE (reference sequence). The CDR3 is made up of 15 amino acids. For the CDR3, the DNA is TGTGCCAGCAGCTTGGGAGCGGGGGGGTACAATGAGCAGTTCTTC. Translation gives CASSLGAGGYNEQFF. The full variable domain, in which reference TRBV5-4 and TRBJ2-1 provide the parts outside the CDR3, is ETGVTQSPTHLIKTRGQQVTLRCSSQSGHNTVSWYQQALGQGPQFIFQYYREEENGRGNFPPRFSGLQFPNYSSELNVNALELDDSALYLCASSLGAGGYNEQFFGPGTRLTVL.